The sequence of this T cell receptor (beta chain) was determined in a study of graft-versus-host responses after intestinal transplantation. Study results and caveats: High graft-versus-host to host-versus-graft clonal ratios were found in allografts of patients who had graft-donor T cell macrochimerism.

Here immunoSEQ multiplex PCR was the method, and the copy in TCRdb shows in-frame clones only, minus some. The data hold roughly 60,000 clones, with roughly 89% observed a single time. Trimming pared 3 bases from V and 9 bases from J, leaving 13 bases between. Germline V gene lookup returns CDR1 SGHRS and CDR2 YFSETQ. This CDR3 comprises 13 residues. Judged by abundance, this clone is medium-sized. Its specificity is not known. The clonotype comes from a human patient who received an intestinal transplant, so some T cells may come from the graft donor. The material sequenced was PBMCs, taken almost 120 days after intestinal transplantation. The gene calls are TRBV5-1 and TRBJ2-1; no definite D call. The CDR3 sequence: CASSWELVGEQFF. The CDR3 DNA reads TGCGCCAGCAGCTGGGAATTAGTTGGTGAGCAGTTCTTC.